These T cell receptor beta chains were read from a single sample in a study of shared clonotypes between healthy human individuals. TCRdb's table, derived via immunoSEQ multiplex PCR, lists solely in-frame clones and lacks some. The table lists roughly 2.4 million clones, approximately 94% of them singletons. The material sequenced was naive CD4+ T cells sorted from blood. The receptor source for this set is a man aged 18 to 30 in good health. CDR3s include the opening cysteine and the closing phenylalanine or tryptophan. D genes are given only for firm matches. A clone size is listed for some rows: how often the clone was seen (once, few, many), or a class if it is expanded.

CDR3 | DNA | J | V | size | D
CASSIRQGDQPQHF | TGTGCCAGCAGCATAAGACAGGGTGATCAGCCCCAGCATTTT | TRBJ1-5 | TRBV5-5 | - | TRBD1
CASSKEGASSYNEQFF | TGTGCCAGCAGCAAGGAAGGGGCCAGCTCCTACAATGAGCAGTTCTTC | TRBJ2-1 | TRBV5-4 | - | -
CASSLGPTGTGNTIYF | TGCGCCAGCAGCTTGGGACCGACAGGGACTGGAAACACCATATATTTT | TRBJ1-3 | TRBV5-1 | - | TRBD1
CASRASREKLFF | TGTGCCAGCAGGGCCTCCCGTGAAAAACTGTTTTTT | TRBJ1-4 | TRBV28 | - | -
CAISEGGDYGYTF | TGTGCCATCAGTGAAGGGGGCGACTATGGCTACACCTTC | TRBJ1-2 | TRBV10-3 | - | TRBD1
CASSGGQNTGELFF | TGTGCCAGCAGTGGAGGACAAAACACCGGGGAGCTGTTTTTT | TRBJ2-2 | TRBV6-1 | once | -
CASSLVFTVKTGNTIYF | TGTGCCAGCAGCTTAGTTTTTACAGTGAAGACTGGAAACACCATATATTTT | TRBJ1-3 | TRBV7-2 | - | -
CASTGVGDGWTEAFF | TGTGCCAGCACCGGAGTAGGGGATGGTTGGACTGAAGCTTTCTTT | TRBJ1-1 | TRBV6-1 | - | -
CAGGPLPTDTQYF | TGTGCGGGGGGGCCGTTACCCACAGATACGCAGTATTTT | TRBJ2-3 | TRBV28 | - | -
CASSQAQGNTEAFF | TGCGCCAGCAGCCAGGCCCAGGGTAACACTGAAGCTTTCTTT | TRBJ1-1 | TRBV4-1 | - | -
CASSMTGANYGYTF | TGTGCCAGCAGTATGACCGGGGCTAACTATGGCTACACCTTC | TRBJ1-2 | TRBV6-5 | once | -
CASSSYPGGAVYNEQFF | TGTGCCAGCAGTTCCTATCCAGGCGGGGCCGTCTACAATGAGCAGTTCTTC | TRBJ2-1 | TRBV28 | - | -
CAISGGTGVNTEAFF | TGTGCCATCAGTGGGGGGACAGGTGTGAACACTGAAGCTTTCTTT | TRBJ1-1 | TRBV10-3 | - | TRBD1
CAWRGLGGYTEAFF | TGTGCCTGGAGAGGGTTGGGTGGGTACACTGAAGCTTTCTTT | TRBJ1-1 | TRBV30 | - | -
CASSFTGTSGNTIYF | TGCGCCAGCAGCTTTACCGGGACATCTGGAAACACCATATATTTT | TRBJ1-3 | TRBV5-1 | - | -
CASSLNPNTGELFF | TGTGCCAGCAGCTTAAACCCGAACACCGGGGAGCTGTTTTTT | TRBJ2-2 | TRBV7-6 | - | -
CASSREVNYGYTF | TGTGCCAGCAGCCGCGAGGTTAACTATGGCTACACCTTC | TRBJ1-2 | TRBV14 | - | -
CASSLAENSYEQYF | TGTGCCAGCAGCCTAGCGGAGAACTCCTACGAGCAGTACTTC | TRBJ2-7 | TRBV9 | - | TRBD2
CSVVQGNYGYTF | TGCAGCGTTGTCCAGGGTAACTATGGCTACACCTTC | TRBJ1-2 | TRBV29-1 | - | -
CAISEPRAGANVLTF | TGTGCCATCAGTGAGCCCAGGGCTGGGGCCAACGTCCTGACTTTC | TRBJ2-6 | TRBV10-3 | - | -
CASSFALTGTVAYEQYF | TGCGCCAGCAGCTTTGCGCTAACCGGGACGGTGGCCTACGAGCAGTACTTC | TRBJ2-7 | TRBV5-1 | - | -
CASSPGTEAYEQYF | TGCGCCAGCAGCCCAGGGACAGAAGCCTACGAGCAGTACTTC | TRBJ2-7 | TRBV4-3 | - | TRBD1
CASSQGRTSGKGEQFF | TGCGCCAGCAGCCAAGGGAGGACTAGCGGGAAGGGTGAGCAGTTCTTC | TRBJ2-1 | TRBV4-1 | once | TRBD2
CASSPLAGINSPLHF | TGTGCCAGCAGCCCCCTGGCAGGGATTAATTCACCCCTCCACTTT | TRBJ1-6 | TRBV7-6 | - | -
CASRSPGDSRNEKLFF | TGTGCCAGCAGGTCCCCTGGGGACAGCCGGAATGAAAAACTGTTTTTT | TRBJ1-4 | TRBV28 | - | TRBD1
CASSVGDSNQPQHF | TGTGCCAGCAGCGTAGGGGATAGCAATCAGCCCCAGCATTTT | TRBJ1-5 | TRBV9 | - | -
CASSPRQYNEQFF | TGTGCCAGCTCGCCGAGACAGTACAATGAGCAGTTCTTC | TRBJ2-1 | TRBV18 | - | -
CAWSHRDRGKLFTGELFF | TGTGCCTGGAGTCACCGGGACAGGGGAAAACTATTCACCGGGGAGCTGTTTTTT | TRBJ2-2 | TRBV30 | - | TRBD1
CASSQVQGVNTEAFF | TGCGCCAGCAGCCAAGTCCAGGGGGTGAACACTGAAGCTTTCTTT | TRBJ1-1 | TRBV4-1 | - | TRBD1
CASSLGPRRPQHF | TGCGCCAGCAGCTTGGGGCCCCGGAGGCCCCAGCATTTT | TRBJ1-5 | TRBV5-1 | - | -
CASSMTGLETEAFF | TGCGCCAGCAGCATGACAGGGTTGGAAACTGAAGCTTTCTTT | TRBJ1-1 | TRBV5-1 | - | TRBD1
CASRGGGQGSYEQYF | TGTGCCAGCAGGGGAGGGGGACAGGGTTCCTACGAGCAGTACTTC | TRBJ2-7 | TRBV5-6 | - | TRBD1
CASVNRGDTQYF | TGTGCCAGCGTCAATAGAGGAGATACGCAGTATTTT | TRBJ2-3 | TRBV6-5 | once | -
CASSVGLGLDTQYF | TGTGCCAGCAGCGTAGGTTTGGGGTTAGATACGCAGTATTTT | TRBJ2-3 | TRBV9 | - | -
CASSQLALLATRNEQFF | TGCGCCAGCAGCCAACTAGCTCTACTCGCTACTCGCAATGAGCAGTTCTTC | TRBJ2-1 | TRBV4-1 | - | -
CASSPAGGTLIYEQFF | TGTGCCAGCAGTCCAGCTGGGGGGACCCTTATCTATGAGCAGTTCTTC | TRBJ2-1 | TRBV9 | - | -
CASSYSGRQETQYF | TGTGCCAGCAGTTACTCGGGCCGACAAGAGACCCAGTACTTC | TRBJ2-5 | TRBV6-5 | - | -
CASNRGINTEAFF | TGTGCCAGCAACCGGGGCATAAACACTGAAGCTTTCTTT | TRBJ1-1 | TRBV6-5 | - | -
CASSAGQGAKTQYF | TGTGCCAGCAGTGCGGGACAGGGGGCAAAGACCCAGTACTTC | TRBJ2-5 | TRBV6-1 | - | TRBD1
CASRVGGLNTGELFF | TGTGCCAGCAGGGTAGGGGGCCTAAACACCGGGGAGCTGTTTTTT | TRBJ2-2 | TRBV7-9 | - | TRBD1
CASSLGSSGSTDTQYF | TGCGCCAGCAGCTTGGGTTCCAGCGGTAGCACAGATACGCAGTATTTT | TRBJ2-3 | TRBV5-1 | - | -
CSVLTQRDSSEQYF | TGCAGCGTTCTAACTCAACGGGACAGTAGCGAGCAGTACTTC | TRBJ2-7 | TRBV29-1 | - | TRBD1
CASSSSSGGDTQYF | TGTGCCAGCAGTTCCTCTAGCGGGGGGGATACGCAGTATTTT | TRBJ2-3 | TRBV6-6 | - | TRBD2
CASSIVSGKSQPQHF | TGTGCCAGTAGTATTGTTTCAGGGAAGAGTCAGCCCCAGCATTTT | TRBJ1-5 | TRBV19 | - | -
CATSRDGGANNEQFF | TGTGCCACCAGCAGAGATGGCGGGGCAAACAATGAGCAGTTCTTC | TRBJ2-1 | TRBV15 | - | -